The entry below describes one TCR beta chain. Its antigen remains unidentified. TCRdb called the 5' RACE reads again in MiXCR, with one record for every CDR3 protein. The sample carries over 1,000 distinct CDR3 sequences, roughly a third recorded once. Germline V gene data show CDR1 as MDHEN and CDR2 as SYDVKM. The CDR3 is made up of 12 amino acids. V was clipped by 3 bases and J by 9 bases, with 12 bases between them. Regarding time point: sample taken at primary tumor resection. The data derive from a study of spatial heterogeneity in lung cancer. Overall study: Consistent detection of more beta-chain than alpha-chain sequences was observed. Across the raw uncorrected reads, a unique TCR and UMI combination was observed, on average, more than ten times.

Study-level findings and limits: Tumoral mutation counts were tracked by counts of expanded intratumoral alpha and beta TCRs. Tumor T cells had an estimated coverage that came to 6% to 7.5% for alpha chains and over 12% for beta chains.

The source of this sequence is a male donor with early-stage non-small cell lung cancer. This chain uses TRBV28 with TRBJ2-7, with D unclear. The sample here was lung tumor tissue, taken at surgery. The CDR3 loop is CASSLGNWAQYF. The DNA for the CDR3 is TGTGCCAGCAGTTTGGGAAATTGGGCGCAGTACTTC.